Listed here are 15 T cell receptor beta chains from one sample, sequenced in a study of T cell changes during pregnancy in multiple sclerosis. Profiled with immunoSEQ multiplex PCR; TCRdb holds only in-frame clones, not every one. In the table there are tens of thousands of clones, around 92% of which are singletons. The source material was peripheral blood, sampled after pregnancy. These receptors originate from a female donor with multiple sclerosis, enrolled in a pregnancy study.

This chain links TRBV18 with TRBJ2-5; 10 bases line up with TRBD2. The CDR3 totals 16 residues. CDR1 is KGHSH and CDR2 is LQKENI in the germline V gene. V trimming: 3 bases; J trimming: 2 bases; junction bases outside the gene matches: 6. The CDR3 spells CASSPLAGGRQETQYF. In DNA, the CDR3 is TGTGCCAGCTCACCGTTAGCGGGGGGCAGGCAAGAGACCCAGTACTTC.

The chain joins TRBV7-3 to TRBJ2-3; no reliable D call. V lost 2 bases and J 1 base, leaving 13 bases between the germline ends. CDR1 is SGHTA, CDR2 FQGTGA, per germline. The CDR3 consists of 16 residues. Written as DNA, the CDR3 is TGTGCCAGCAGCTTACCTGTAGCTGCCGGCACAGATACGCAGTATTTT. It specifies CASSLPVAAGTDTQYF.

V usage is TRBV6-5 and J usage is TRBJ1-5; D might be TRBD1 (6 bases). The CDR3 length is 14 residues. Looked up from germline, CDR1 is MNHEY and CDR2 is SVGAGI. V was trimmed by 4 bases and J by 8 bases, leaving 15 bases between them. The CDR3 coding sequence is TGTGCCAGCAGTTCTCGCCAGGGGAGAGAGCCCCAGCATTTT. Translating it yields CASSSRQGREPQHF.

The rearrangement links TRBV14 to TRBJ1-2, with 11 bases matching TRBD1. From germline, CDR1 is SGHDN and CDR2 FVKESK. The CDR3 has 15 amino acids. V gave up 3 bases and J gave up 4 bases; unmatched junction bases: 4. The CDR3 loop reads CASSQDRGRGYGYTF. In DNA form, the CDR3 reads TGTGCCAGCAGCCAGGACAGGGGGCGAGGCTATGGCTACACCTTC.

This sequence joins TRBV6-5 and TRBJ1-4; the D gene is possibly TRBD1 (6 bases). The CDR3 consists of 15 residues. V lost 6 bases to trimming and J lost 3 bases, with 14 bases between them. The germline V gene has CDR1 MNHEY and CDR2 SVGAGI. The CDR3 region has the DNA TGTGCCAGCAGGATACAGGGCCCATCTAATGAAAAACTGTTTTTT. Its protein product is CASRIQGPSNEKLFF.

The chain employs TRBV5-4 and TRBJ2-4, with D possibly matching TRBD2 (6 bases). The V and J ends lost 0 bases and 4 bases respectively, with 14 bases between them. This CDR3 is 16 amino acids long. The germline gives CDR1 SGHNT, CDR2 YYREEE (reference sequence). CDR3 DNA: TGTGCCAGCAGCTTGGCAAGCGAGCGGGCAAAAAACATTCAGTACTTC. Translated: CASSLASERAKNIQYF.

The chain carries TRBV5-4 and TRBJ1-1, with D hard to call. Germline CDR1 SGHNT, CDR2 YYREEE (reference sequence). CDR3 length equals 15 residues. V lost 1 base to trimming and J lost 4 bases, with 14 bases between them. CDR3 region: CASSLPGGEGTEAFF. The CDR3 bases are TGTGCCAGCAGCTTGCCAGGAGGTGAGGGCACTGAAGCTTTCTTT.

The chain combines TRBV5-5 with TRBJ1-2; D gene ambiguous. This CDR3 has 13 amino acids. In germline, CDR1 is SGHKS, CDR2 YYEKEE (reference sequence). Trimming took off 2 bases at V and 8 bases at J, with 13 bases between the two ends. CDR3 in amino acids: CASSFAQEGGYTF. The CDR3 region has the DNA TGTGCCAGCAGCTTCGCGCAGGAGGGAGGCTACACCTTC.

The chain recombines TRBV7-2 with TRBJ2-1, with 7 bases that match TRBD2. Germline values: CDR1 SGHTA, CDR2 FQGNSA. J gave up 0 bases and V 4 bases, and 15 bases lay outside the gene matches. This CDR3 spans 19 amino acids. The CDR3 here is CASSSSQSSGSSSYNEQFF. DNA for the CDR3: TGTGCCAGCAGCTCCTCTCAGAGTAGCGGGTCGAGCTCCTACAATGAGCAGTTCTTC.

The chain employs TRBV10-3 and TRBJ1-2; possible D gene TRBD1, 5 bases. The CDR3 loop spans 12 amino acids. CDR1 and CDR2 (germline): ENHRY, SYGVKD. V shed 6 bases and J shed 7 bases, with 12 bases lying between them. The CDR3 loop reads CAIRFQGGGYTF. In DNA form, the CDR3 reads TGTGCCATCAGATTCCAGGGAGGTGGCTACACCTTC.

The chain employs TRBV6-6 and TRBJ1-5, with D uncertain. Germline values: CDR1 MNHNY, CDR2 SVGAGI (reference sequence). CDR3 length: 15 residues. V lost 0 bases and J lost 1, with 7 bases in between. The CDR3 sequence: CASSYSIGSNQPQHF. In nucleotides, the CDR3 is TGTGCCAGCAGTTACTCGATCGGGAGCAATCAGCCCCAGCATTTT.

The rearrangement joins TRBV5-4 to TRBJ1-6; 8 bases fit TRBD1. CDR1 and CDR2 (germline): SGHNT, YYREEE (reference sequence). The CDR3 runs to 19 residues. V lost 3 bases, J lost 0 bases, and 11 bases stayed unmatched. The CDR3 protein is CASSSDRGLGSSYNSPLHF. CDR3 DNA: TGTGCCAGCAGCTCAGACAGGGGATTAGGGAGCTCCTATAATTCACCCCTCCACTTT.

This chain connects TRBV19 to TRBJ2-1; 13 nucleotides agree with TRBD2. Germline trimming cut 6 bases from V and 0 bases from J; bases unmatched to any gene: 14. Germline V gene sequence: CDR1 LNHDA, CDR2 SQIVND (reference sequence). The CDR3 runs 20 residues. CDR3 nucleotides: TGTGCCAGTAGCGACGACTGGACTAGCGGGGGCGGAAGCTCCTACAATGAGCAGTTCTTC. Its protein product is CASSDDWTSGGGSSYNEQFF.

This clone came up once. The chain is built from TRBV30 and TRBJ1-1, with D perhaps matching TRBD1 (6 bases). Per germline, CDR1 GTSNPN and CDR2 SVGIG (reference sequence). The CDR3 loop spans 13 amino acids. V lost 8 bases to trimming and J lost 1 base, with 14 bases between them. CDR3 in amino acids: CARTTGTNTEAFF. The CDR3 DNA follows: TGTGCCCGTACTACAGGGACGAACACTGAAGCTTTCTTT.

The chain is built from TRBV7-3 and TRBJ2-7; 7 nucleotides match TRBD1. The CDR3 is 13 residues long. The germline V gene has CDR1 SGHTA and CDR2 FQGTGA. The junction had 4 bases not matched to a gene; V was cut back by 5 bases and J by 3 bases. DNA for the CDR3: TGTGCCAGCAGCCCACGGACAGGCTACGAGCAGTACTTC. This encodes CASSPRTGYEQYF.